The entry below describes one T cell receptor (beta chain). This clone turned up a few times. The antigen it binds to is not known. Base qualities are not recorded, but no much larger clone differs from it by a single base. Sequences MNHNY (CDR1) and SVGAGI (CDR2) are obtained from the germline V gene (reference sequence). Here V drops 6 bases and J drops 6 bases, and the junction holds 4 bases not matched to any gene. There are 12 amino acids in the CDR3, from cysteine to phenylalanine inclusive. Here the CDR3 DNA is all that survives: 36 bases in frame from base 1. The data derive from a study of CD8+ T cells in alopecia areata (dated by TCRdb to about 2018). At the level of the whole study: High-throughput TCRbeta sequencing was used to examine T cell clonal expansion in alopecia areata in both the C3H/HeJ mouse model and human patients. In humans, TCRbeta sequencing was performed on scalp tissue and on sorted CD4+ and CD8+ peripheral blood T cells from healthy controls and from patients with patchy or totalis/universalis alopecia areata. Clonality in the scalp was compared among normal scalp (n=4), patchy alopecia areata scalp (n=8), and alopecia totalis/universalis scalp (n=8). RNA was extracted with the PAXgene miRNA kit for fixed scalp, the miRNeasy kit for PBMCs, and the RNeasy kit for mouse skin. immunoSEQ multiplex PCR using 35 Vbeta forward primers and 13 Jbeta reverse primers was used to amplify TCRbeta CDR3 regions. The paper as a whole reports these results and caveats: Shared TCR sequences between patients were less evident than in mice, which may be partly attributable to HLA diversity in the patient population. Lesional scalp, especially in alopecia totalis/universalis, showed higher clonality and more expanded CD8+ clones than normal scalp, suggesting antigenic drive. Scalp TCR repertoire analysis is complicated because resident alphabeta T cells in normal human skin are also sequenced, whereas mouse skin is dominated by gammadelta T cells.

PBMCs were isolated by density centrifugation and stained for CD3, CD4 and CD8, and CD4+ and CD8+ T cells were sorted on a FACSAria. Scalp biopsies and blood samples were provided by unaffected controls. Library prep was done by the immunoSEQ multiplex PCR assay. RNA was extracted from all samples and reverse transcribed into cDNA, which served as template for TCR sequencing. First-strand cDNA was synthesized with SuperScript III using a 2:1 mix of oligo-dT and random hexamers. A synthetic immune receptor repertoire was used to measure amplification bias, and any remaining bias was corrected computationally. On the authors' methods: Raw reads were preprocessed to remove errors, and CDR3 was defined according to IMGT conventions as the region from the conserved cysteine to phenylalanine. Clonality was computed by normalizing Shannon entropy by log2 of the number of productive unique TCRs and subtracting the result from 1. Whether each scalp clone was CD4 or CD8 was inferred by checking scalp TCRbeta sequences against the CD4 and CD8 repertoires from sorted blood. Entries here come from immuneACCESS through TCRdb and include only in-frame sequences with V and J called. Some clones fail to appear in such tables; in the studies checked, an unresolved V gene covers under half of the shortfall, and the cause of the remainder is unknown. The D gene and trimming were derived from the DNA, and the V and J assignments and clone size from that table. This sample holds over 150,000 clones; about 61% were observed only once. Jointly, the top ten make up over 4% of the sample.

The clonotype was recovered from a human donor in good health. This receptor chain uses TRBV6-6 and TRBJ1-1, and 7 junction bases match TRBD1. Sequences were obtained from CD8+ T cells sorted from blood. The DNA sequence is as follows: TGTGCCAGCAGCCCCGACAGGGCTGAAGCTTTCTTT. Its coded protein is CASSPDRAEAFF.